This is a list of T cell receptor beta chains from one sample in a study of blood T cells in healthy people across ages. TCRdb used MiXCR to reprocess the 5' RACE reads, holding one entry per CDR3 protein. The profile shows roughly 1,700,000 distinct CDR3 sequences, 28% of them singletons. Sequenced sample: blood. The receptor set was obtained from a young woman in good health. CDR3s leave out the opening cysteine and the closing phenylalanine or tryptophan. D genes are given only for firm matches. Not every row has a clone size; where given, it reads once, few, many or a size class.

ASSGYCPHEQY	TRBV21-1	TRBJ2-7	11	-	few
ASRPQGTKTIQY	TRBV5-1	TRBJ2-4	12	-	-
ASSLAYQGRYVNVQF	TRBV7-2	TRBJ2-1	15	-	-
SAREDSSTDTQY	TRBV20-1	TRBJ2-3	12	-	many
ASSLALLGEQF	TRBV12-3/TRBV12-4	TRBJ2-1	11	-	few
SVEDSALAGVPTQY	TRBV29-1	TRBJ2-3	14	TRBD2	-
ASSYSQLAPYNGQF	TRBV6-6	TRBJ2-1	14	-	-
ASSPIRGQETQY	TRBV23-1	TRBJ2-5	12	-	-
ATSRGRGSNGYT	TRBV6-5	TRBJ1-2	12	-	-
AISESLTSTNEQF	TRBV10-3	TRBJ2-1	13	-	-
ASSNLAGGMTDTQY	TRBV21-1	TRBJ2-3	14	-	-
ASSGTAFGYT	TRBV3-1	TRBJ1-2	10	TRBD1	-
SASLRGSRDTQY	TRBV20-1	TRBJ2-3	12	-	-
ASRVTQGYEKLF	TRBV28	TRBJ1-4	12	-	-
SARGVEYGYT	TRBV20-1	TRBJ1-2	10	-	many
ASSRPDRESQETQY	TRBV12-3/TRBV12-4	TRBJ2-5	14	TRBD1	few
ASSSGEVAKNIQY	TRBV5-1	TRBJ2-4	13	-	-
ASNFGGSPETF	TRBV7-2	TRBJ1-1	11	-	-
ASSMRNRERGYT	TRBV19	TRBJ1-2	12	-	-
ASQGTMNTEAF	TRBV27	TRBJ1-1	11	-	-
ASSQRTKGETQY	TRBV3-1	TRBJ2-5	12	-	many
ASSPPGSKDEQY	TRBV18	TRBJ2-7	12	-	-
ASSTTGPMNTEAF	TRBV7-2	TRBJ1-1	13	TRBD1	-
SARVGGSTDTQY	TRBV20-1	TRBJ2-3	12	-	many
ASRPALAGGGTHTQY	TRBV6-2/TRBV6-3	TRBJ2-3	15	TRBD2	-
ASSTTGTSSYEQY	TRBV27	TRBJ2-7	13	TRBD2	many
ASSYSNNEQF	TRBV6-5	TRBJ2-1	10	-	many
ASSTGNRTPLH	TRBV10-2	TRBJ1-6	11	-	few
ASSFLPPGGPETQY	TRBV7-2	TRBJ2-5	14	TRBD1	-
ASSLEAIQPEAF	TRBV5-1	TRBJ1-1	12	-	many
ASSSRLRTAHNEQF	TRBV7-2	TRBJ2-1	14	-	-
ASSLETGGNEQY	TRBV7-9	-	12	TRBD1	few
AIREQGASYGYT	TRBV10-3	TRBJ1-2	12	TRBD1	few
ASSPNTGGYQPQH	TRBV27	TRBJ1-5	13	TRBD1	few
ASRSPGQGAVGYT	TRBV12-3/TRBV12-4	TRBJ1-2	13	TRBD1	-
ASSQDPRDRGLTNEKLF	TRBV4-1	TRBJ1-4	17	TRBD1	-
ASSVGGTGETQY	TRBV7-3	TRBJ2-5	12	-	-
ASSTFGGLNEQF	TRBV5-1	TRBJ2-1	12	-	-
SVEGSRGEQY	TRBV29-1	TRBJ2-7	10	-	-
ASSSDRDSPLH	TRBV3-1	TRBJ1-6	11	TRBD1	few
ASSYRQFPSGANVLT	TRBV6-6	TRBJ2-6	15	-	many
SATRDRDSYEQY	TRBV20-1	TRBJ2-7	12	TRBD1	few
ASSLIGSGKETQY	TRBV5-1	-	13	-	-
ASSFPGQGQYGYT	TRBV12-3/TRBV12-4	TRBJ1-2	13	TRBD1	-
ASSLVGEGTDEQF	TRBV7-6	TRBJ2-1	13	-	few
SARAQGAGQPQH	TRBV20-1	TRBJ1-5	12	TRBD1	-
ASSLGTGFIQY	TRBV12-3/TRBV12-4	TRBJ2-4	11	TRBD1	-
ASSLQGGGNTIY	TRBV12-3/TRBV12-4	TRBJ1-3	12	-	-
ASSFNEGGTAGANVLT	TRBV7-6	TRBJ2-6	16	-	-
ASSLVGTGNNNEQF	TRBV7-9	TRBJ2-1	14	-	-
ASSQTSGIRLVF	TRBV3-1	TRBJ2-2	12	TRBD2	-
ASSKLMNTEAF	TRBV2	TRBJ1-1	11	-	-
ASSLDGSNTQY	TRBV7-2	TRBJ2-3	11	-	few
ASSQQGLNPPLH	TRBV4-1	TRBJ1-6	12	-	few
ASLTALAKGGDTQY	TRBV7-9	TRBJ2-3	14	-	few
ASSYGQGSGELF	TRBV6-5	TRBJ2-2	12	-	-
ASSFGPGFEAF	TRBV27	TRBJ1-1	11	-	few